The entry below describes one T cell receptor (beta chain). Its specificity is unknown. This CDR3 is built from 15 residues. V was trimmed by 1 base and J by 8 bases, leaving 16 bases between them. Germline CDR1 is SEHNR and CDR2 is FQNEAQ (reference sequence). The data originate from a study of cytomegalovirus exposure and HLA in healthy donors. Study information: Genotyping of roughly 400 donors showed that 80% to 85% belonged to the Caucasian-associated ancestry cluster. Study conclusions and caveats: In vitro testing confirmed a few CMV-associated chains as specific for CMV antigens.

Healthy individuals who donated bone marrow served as the donors. Use of 60 Vbeta and 13 Jbeta primers characterized the PCR. The protocol was immunoSEQ multiplex PCR, while the TCRdb copy is restricted to in-frame clones and leaves out a portion. The sample records about 130,000 clones, just under 80% being singletons. The chain couples TRBV7-9 to TRBJ2-3; D may be TRBD2 (6 bases). The TCR was taken from a woman aged 40-49 years in good health and CMV-seronegative. Sequenced: PBMCs. For the CDR3, the DNA is TGTGCCAGCAGCTTAGAGGGACTGGCGAGGGGTACGCAGTATTTT. This gives the protein CASSLEGLARGTQYF.